This T cell receptor beta chain was documented in a study of shared clonotypes between healthy human individuals. Findings of the study overall: Generally, estimated richness proved larger in naive subsets than it did in memory subsets.

Only in-frame clones appear in the TCRdb table, and some are missing; sequencing was by immunoSEQ multiplex PCR. The table includes just under 350,000 clones, around 79% detected once. For this clone: What it recognizes is unknown. The sample has other DNA sequences that encode this CDR3 too.

The CDR3 sequence is 15 residues long. Per the germline V gene, CDR1 is MNHEY and CDR2 is SMNVEV (reference sequence). V lost 5 bases to trimming and J lost 2 bases; unmatched junction nucleotides: 7. The TCR was taken from a man younger than 40 in good health. The chain employs TRBV27 and TRBJ2-7; 9 bases match TRBD2. The sample consisted of memory CD4+ T cells sorted from blood. The subset is: CD45RA-negative fraction. The CDR3 is CASSPRLAAAYEQYF. The CDR3 DNA reads as TGTGCCAGCAGTCCCCGACTAGCGGCGGCCTACGAGCAGTACTTC.